This T cell receptor (beta chain) derives from a study of cytomegalovirus exposure and HLA in healthy donors (dated by TCRdb to about 2017). Notes on the research overall: An earlier analysis of under 600 of the donors reported 250 to 300 Gb of sequence data and 120 million or so unique TCR beta sequences from around 200 million T cells. An early release that covered about 600 HLA-typed donors contained about 300 gigabases of sequencing data and some 87 million unique TCR sequences. The genetic ancestry cluster associated with self-reported Caucasian donors included over 65% of the roughly 400 genotyped donors. The aim of the study was to test whether cataloging public T cell receptors could identify signatures of past pathogen exposure. Using immunosequencing, the study profiled T cell repertoires from about 610 subjects and related those repertoires to cytomegalovirus serostatus. Along with the roughly 610-subject first cohort, a separate validation cohort of some 130 different subjects was used. The study combined high-throughput TCR immunosequencing, statistical association of individual TCRs with disease status, and machine learning to predict cytomegalovirus infection status. In a later analysis, previously published TCR beta repertoires from 666 donors were re-analyzed and high-resolution HLA genotyping was added so that TCR occurrence patterns could be studied. Rather than using new phenotypic data, the later analysis identified candidate immune exposures from TCR beta sequences and from how often those sequences occurred across donors. In an earlier analysis of 587 of the donors, high-throughput TCR beta sequencing was used to judge whether each TCR beta V gene segment behaved as functional or pseudogenic. Donor age, sex, ethnicity and CMV serostatus were collected together with the repertoire data. A later genetic analysis used genome-wide SNP genotypes for about 65% of the roughly 670 donors, treating that subset as a discovery cohort. Every repertoire in the discovery cohort had been generated on one and the same sequencing platform. HLA typing covered class I and class II loci at four-digit resolution. The number of typed donors differed by locus: roughly 629-630 for A, B, C, DRB1 and DQB1; 500 to 550 for DQA1; approximately 600 for DPA1; and roughly 470 for DPB1. About five DR-DQ haplotypes were handled as single units for association and clustering because linkage in the cohort was strong. Among a few hundred genotyped donors of the cohort, an average of around 240,000 unique TCR beta nucleotide sequences were sequenced per donor, roughly 18% of them non-productive. Study-level results and caveats: The 87-base-pair reads could not distinguish some IMGT-functional V segments, including TRBV6-2 and TRBV6-3, so those segments were excluded. In a later analysis, HLA-associated TCR beta chains showed more clonal expansion and lower generation probabilities than non-associated chains that were equally common. Because HLA typing was unavailable for some donors at each locus, only the typed subset was used in association tests. Only TCR beta chains were sequenced in this cohort, and the absence of alpha or paired-chain data limited detectable features. A later analysis found that most CMV-associated TCR beta chains appeared HLA-restricted, with HLA associations seemingly driven largely by CMV exposure. The only immune exposure information available for the cohort was CMV serostatus. A few of the identified cytomegalovirus-associated TCR beta chains were confirmed in vitro to be specific for cytomegalovirus antigens. In a later analysis, several top co-occurrence clusters were reported to appear linked to parvovirus B19, influenza, CMV and Epstein-Barr virus. In a later analysis, the rate of TCR association differed among HLA loci, with DRB1 alleles having the most associated TCRs and HLA-C alleles having the fewest. While some public TCRs were present in many individuals, most TCR sequences turned up only very rarely across donors. Specific HLA alleles were associated with roughly 17,000 TCR beta sequences at a false discovery rate of 0.05 in a later analysis. In a later genetic analysis, a missense DCLRE1C variant was associated with V-gene and J-gene trimming of TCR beta chains, and the association was replicated in an independent cohort. In both the original and validation cohorts, the classifier was reported to diagnose cytomegalovirus status with high specificity and sensitivity. In an earlier analysis of some 640 of the donors, most TCR beta V segments were observed in productive rearrangements about 87% or about 30% of the time, broadly matching IMGT annotations. Strong co-occurrence of HLA alleles, especially DR and DQ, made assigning TCR associations to individual alleles difficult. The study gave a list of under 200 TCR beta chains associated with cytomegalovirus. Linkage disequilibrium might explain the correlated functional status among segregating V segments, but an unknown experimental factor could not be excluded. According to the authors, the approach could potentially be generalized to other disease states and immunological phenotypes. A further reported finding was that TCR beta sequences accurately predicted the HLA-A and HLA-B alleles for most subjects in the first cohort. Some 15 rarely observed V segments, including chromosome 9 orphons, were excluded from the earlier analysis of several hundred of the donors because counts were too low. The presence/absence analyses assumed that sequencing depth was roughly uniform across donors, and that assumption may not be true. Compared with the roughly 600-donor mean, donors in an Asian-associated ancestry cluster had fewer N-insertions in productive TCRs, according to a later genetic analysis. A cluster of highly shared sequence variants was judged likely to represent a technical artifact of the sequencing pipeline.

The germline V gene supplies CDR1 MRHNA and CDR2 SNTAGT. The CDR3 measures 13 amino acids from cysteine to phenylalanine. Of the read, only the CDR3 DNA is kept; its 39 bases are in frame from base 1. V gives up 3 bases and J gives up 4 bases, and the segment between their germline ends measures 9 bases. Libraries were made using the immunoSEQ multiplex PCR assay. For the multiplex PCR, a mixture combining 60 forward primers for TCR Vbeta segments and 13 reverse primers for TCR Jbeta segments was used. The CDR3 region of rearranged TCR beta genes was amplified from genomic DNA by a multiplex PCR assay. Amplified TCR beta libraries were sequenced as 87-base-pair reads on the Illumina HiSeq System. The source study handled its data this way. In a later analysis, tens of millions of unique TCR beta chains were counted across the 500 to 700 repertoires, and roughly 11 million of these chains were shared by at least two donors. Raw reads were error-corrected and collapsed into unique sequences with a nearest-neighbor algorithm that merged closely related sequences to remove PCR and sequencing errors. To assign V, D and J gene segments, CDR3 sequences were aligned to IMGT reference sequences. Each retained sequence needed at least a six-nucleotide match to both a V gene segment and a J gene segment. Rearrangements were classified as productive when the CDR3 lacked stop codons and remained in frame with V and J, and all other rearrangements were classified as non-productive. CDR3 was defined by IMGT convention, running from the second conserved V-encoded cysteine to the conserved J-encoded phenylalanine. The earlier analysis of some 600 of the donors excluded sequences that lacked an unambiguous match to a single V gene segment. An earlier analysis of several hundred of the donors called V segments functional above 56.7% productive rearrangements and segregating when the between-donor standard deviation exceeded 5%. A statistical classification framework was built to diagnose cytomegalovirus status from the catalog of TCR beta chain sequences. V and J gene assignment, in a later analysis, came from comparing TCR nucleotide sequences with IMGT/GENE-DB human TR gene sequences. The TCRdist pipeline was used in a later analysis to assign CDR3 sequences and most-parsimonious VDJ recombination scenarios. A later analysis defined each TCR beta chain by its CDR3 amino acid sequence plus V-gene family, and excluded reads lacking a unique V-gene family. In a later analysis, 450 to 600 highly shared, low-generation-probability nucleotide sequences were removed to address suspected cross-contamination and a sequencing artifact. A later analysis calculated a clonal expansion index for each public chain from normalized within-repertoire ranks of inferred template counts. In a later analysis, generation probabilities were computed with a VDJ recombination model fitted to out-of-frame rearrangements, and the resulting probabilities were checked against IGoR. In a later analysis, hypergeometric tests were used to score TCR-TCR, TCR-HLA and TCR-CMV co-occurrence, with a repertoire-size bias correction applied to TCR pairs. In a later analysis, false discovery rates were estimated by permuting HLA or CMV assignments 20 times. In a later analysis, co-occurring TCRs were grouped with DBSCAN, and TCRdist sequence similarity was added when clustering was performed within HLA-allele-positive subsets. Co-occurrence clustering excluded repertoires with fewer than 30,000 or more than 120,000 public chains, plus five with anomalous nucleotide sharing. This is the immuneACCESS table as TCRdb keeps it, with only in-frame sequences that have V and J called. A part of the clones is gone; compared with another copy, unresolved V genes explain less than half, and the rest is unexplained. V and J calls and clone size are given by that table; D and trimming were obtained from the DNA. This sample gives 100,000 to 150,000 clones in total; 70% to 85% of them show up just once. The ten top clones hold 2.5% to 3% of the sample.

In total, 600 or so healthy bone marrow donors made up the cohort. At the time of sampling, every cohort member was nominally healthy, though immune exposures that went unrecorded were likely present. The donor was CMV seropositive and belonged to the group of about 290 seropositive cohort members. Every donor gave a peripheral blood sample, and the peripheral blood mononuclear cells from that sample were used for TCR beta sequencing. The Qiagen DNeasy Blood Extraction Kit was used to extract genomic DNA from the blood cell samples. On this clone itself: It lacks a known antigen. Base quality data are lacking; no much larger clone is found one base away.

The specimen was PBMCs. The source is a woman aged 18-29 years in good health and CMV-seropositive. The receptor chain draws on TRBV6-4 and TRBJ1-2, with TRBD1 as a weak D call on 5 bases. The encoded CDR3 is CASSETGGYGYTF. Read as DNA, the sequence is TGTGCCAGCAGTGAGACGGGGGGCTATGGCTACACCTTC.